Below, one T cell receptor (beta chain) is given with its context. Its antigen is as yet unknown. The CDR3 has 14 amino acids. Per germline, CDR1 MGHDK and CDR2 SYGVNS. The data were obtained in a study of T cells expressing NK-cell markers. As for the study in general: Underlying the TCR beta repertoires were sorted CD3+CD56+NKG2C+, CD3+CD56+NKG2C- and CD3+CD56-NKG2C+ T cells. The authors sequenced eight donors, of whom seven were HCMV-seropositive and one was seronegative.

TCRdb reprocessed the 5' RACE reads and keeps a single row for each CDR3 protein, giving no DNA. In total, the table holds under 500,000 distinct CDR3 sequences. Findings and caveats of the study: Dominant NKG2C+ clonotypes accounted for 1.0-7.0% of CD8+ T cells in a handful of donors. Similarly, these clonotypes led the CD3+CD56-NKG2C+ fraction as well in several donors.

Sequenced input: blood T cells: a sorted CD56 or NKG2C T cell subset, CD4+ or CD8+ T cells, or bulk PBMC T cells (not recorded which). The chain is built from TRBV25-1 and TRBJ2-1; TCRdb's assignment of TRBD1 cannot be checked, as there is no DNA. The TCR comes from a woman between 18 and 70 years old in good health. CDR3 residues: CASRGGAGTTEQFF.